This TCR beta chain stems from a study of blood T cell repertoires in COVID-19 (dated by TCRdb to 2020 to 2022). Study-wide context: The collaborator samples originated in the United States, Italy and Spain and spanned the acute and convalescent phases of COVID-19. A de-identified subject ID, COVID-19 status, age in years and sex were almost always included in the sample metadata. The repertoires were released in a freely available public database intended as a resource for research on the immune response to SARS-CoV-2. Samples came from the ongoing ImmuneRACE study (first 160 participants) plus 1,254 subjects from 6 global collaborators. Where available, HLA class I and class II types were obtained from metadata supplied by the sample provider rather than from assay-based typing. The prospective study material was composed of cDNA or gDNA derived from T cells, B-cell-depleted T cells, or PBMCs. Deeply sampled blood TCRbeta repertoires from subjects exposed to, actively infected with, or recovered from COVID-19 were included in the dataset.

In the prospective study, participants were about 18 to 95 years old, resided in fewer than 25 geographic areas of the United States, and were enrolled through a virtual design. In the prospective study, cohorts were assigned on the basis of participant-reported clinical history obtained from a screening survey and a study questionnaire. Recovered participants in ImmuneRACE Cohort 3 were defined by two consecutive negative NP/OP PCR tests, clearance by a healthcare professional, or resolution of symptoms. In the prospective study, whole blood, serum and a nasopharyngeal or oropharyngeal swab were collected from each participant by mobile phlebotomists. Participants in the prospective study had the option to provide additional blood draws and questionnaires over an approximately 2-month period. Before DNA extraction, blood samples from the prospective study were shipped at room temperature or frozen.

TCRbeta CDR3 regions were amplified from genomic DNA by means of the immunoSEQ Assay, a bias-controlled multiplex PCR. The authors processed their data as follows. Within the assay, amplification of reference gene primers was used to estimate how many nucleated cells each sample contained. Sequence reads were collapsed and filtered to measure the absolute abundance of every unique TCRbeta CDR3 rearrangement. For each sample, productive Simpson clonality was calculated as the square root of Simpson's diversity index over productive rearrangements. Held by TCRdb, this immuneACCESS table contains in-frame sequences only and omits some clones. Under half of the omission traces to an unresolved V gene where checked; the cause of the rest is unknown. For V, J and clone size, that table is used; D and trimming come from the DNA. The sample profile shows 250,000 to 350,000 clones; 87% of them were found once. The top ten hold 5.5% to 7% of the sample.

Overall study outcomes, separate from this receptor: The quantity of clinical and demographic metadata differed by source and by participant and was supplied without curation.

The germline V and J ends show losses of 6 bases and 2 bases respectively, and no gene match explains 6 bases of the junction. CDR1 and CDR2 were assigned from the germline V gene as SNHLY and FYNNEI. From cysteine to phenylalanine, the CDR3 is 15 amino acids long. Only the CDR3 DNA is retained, 45 bases long and in frame from the first base. Concerning this clone: No cognate antigen has been identified for it. No base-level quality is on record; no much larger clone is a single base apart.

This chain joins TRBV2 to TRBJ2-7; TRBD2 fits 11 bases in the junction. This clonotype was obtained from a woman aged 35 to 49 who had recovered from COVID-19. Sequencing was carried out using PBMCs or T cells enriched from blood (not recorded which). The DNA sequence is as follows: TGTGCCAGCAGCCCCGGGACTAGCGGAACCTACGAGCAGTACTTC. Its product reads: CASSPGTSGTYEQYF.